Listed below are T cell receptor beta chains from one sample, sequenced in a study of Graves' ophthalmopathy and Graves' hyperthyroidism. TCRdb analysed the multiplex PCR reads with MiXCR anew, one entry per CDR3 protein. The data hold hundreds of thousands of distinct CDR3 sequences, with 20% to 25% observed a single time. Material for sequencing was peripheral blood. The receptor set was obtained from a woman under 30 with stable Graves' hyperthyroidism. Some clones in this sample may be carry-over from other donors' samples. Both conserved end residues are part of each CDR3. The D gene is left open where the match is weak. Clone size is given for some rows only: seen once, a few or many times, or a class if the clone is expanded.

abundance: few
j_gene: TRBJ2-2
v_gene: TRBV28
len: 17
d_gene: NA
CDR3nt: TGTGCCAGCAGTTTCCTGCTGGGGCGAGCGAACACCGGGGAGCTGTTTTTT
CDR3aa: CASSFLLGRANTGELFF

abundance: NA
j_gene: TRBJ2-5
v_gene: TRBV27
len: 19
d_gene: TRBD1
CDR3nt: TGTGCCAGCAGTTTTCTGGATACCTGGGGTCAGGGGGTGCCAGAGACCCAGTACTTC
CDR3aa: CASSFLDTWGQGVPETQYF

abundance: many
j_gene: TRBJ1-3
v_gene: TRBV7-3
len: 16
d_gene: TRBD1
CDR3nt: TGTGCCAGCAGCCCAGACATACAGGGGAGCGGAAACACCATATATTTT
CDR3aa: CASSPDIQGSGNTIYF

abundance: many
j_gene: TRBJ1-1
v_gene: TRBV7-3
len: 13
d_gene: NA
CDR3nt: TGTGCCAGCAGCTTTACACCGAACACTGAAGCTTTCTTT
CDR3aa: CASSFTPNTEAFF

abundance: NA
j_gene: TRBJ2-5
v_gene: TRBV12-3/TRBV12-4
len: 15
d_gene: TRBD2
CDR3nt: TGTGCCAGCAGTTTATGGGGACGGGAGGGAGAGACCCAGTACTTC
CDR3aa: CASSLWGREGETQYF

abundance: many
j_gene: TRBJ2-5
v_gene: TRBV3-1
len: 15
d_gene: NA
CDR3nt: TGTGCCAGCAGCCAAGATCAAGCCAGGCAAGAGACCCAGTACTTC
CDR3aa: CASSQDQARQETQYF

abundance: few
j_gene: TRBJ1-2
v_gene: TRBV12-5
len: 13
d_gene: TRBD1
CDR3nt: TGTGCTAGAAACAGGGACAGGGCCTATGGCTACACCTTC
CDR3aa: CARNRDRAYGYTF

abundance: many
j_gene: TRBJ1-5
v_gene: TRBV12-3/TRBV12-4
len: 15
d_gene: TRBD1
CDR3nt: TGTGCCAGCAGACCGGGACAGGGTATCAATCAGCCCCAGCATTTT
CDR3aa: CASRPGQGINQPQHF

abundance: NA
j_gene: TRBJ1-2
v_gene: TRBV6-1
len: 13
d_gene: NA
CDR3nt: TGTGCCAGCAGTCCTGGACACCGGTATGGCTACACCTTC
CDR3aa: CASSPGHRYGYTF

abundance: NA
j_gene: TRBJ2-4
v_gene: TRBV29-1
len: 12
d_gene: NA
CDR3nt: TGCAGCGTTGGGCCACGGGAAAACATTAAGTACTTC
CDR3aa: CSVGPRENIKYF

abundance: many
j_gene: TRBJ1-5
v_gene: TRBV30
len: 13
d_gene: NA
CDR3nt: TGTGCCTGGAGATATAGTGTGGATCAGCCCCAGCATTTT
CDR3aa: CAWRYSVDQPQHF

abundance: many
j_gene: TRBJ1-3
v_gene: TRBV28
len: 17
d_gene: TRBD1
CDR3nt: TGTACCAGCCTACCGTCTCGCGGACAGGGATTGGGAAACACCATATATTTT
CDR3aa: CTSLPSRGQGLGNTIYF

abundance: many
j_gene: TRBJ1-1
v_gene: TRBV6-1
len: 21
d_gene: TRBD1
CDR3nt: TGTGCCAGCAGTGAACCTTATTTAGAGACAGGGCAAACCCCCTACGTGACTGAAGCTTTCTTT
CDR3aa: CASSEPYLETGQTPYVTEAFF

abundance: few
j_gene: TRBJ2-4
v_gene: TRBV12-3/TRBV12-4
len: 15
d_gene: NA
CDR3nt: TGTGCCAGCAGTTTTCGTCGGGGGGCCCTAAACATTCAGTACTTC
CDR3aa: CASSFRRGALNIQYF

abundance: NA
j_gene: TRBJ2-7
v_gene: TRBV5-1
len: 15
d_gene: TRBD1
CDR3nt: TGCGCCAGCAGCTCGCGGACAGGCGTTACCTACGAGCAGTACTTC
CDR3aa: CASSSRTGVTYEQYF

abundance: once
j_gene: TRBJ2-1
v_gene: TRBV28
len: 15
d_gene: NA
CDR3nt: TGTGCCAGCAGTTTAGCGGGACAGACAAACAATGAGCAGTTCTTC
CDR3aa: CASSLAGQTNNEQFF

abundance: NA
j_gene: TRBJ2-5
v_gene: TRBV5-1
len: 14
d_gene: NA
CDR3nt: TGCGCCAGCAGCCGTGGAGGGGCGGGGGAGACCCAGTACTTC
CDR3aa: CASSRGGAGETQYF

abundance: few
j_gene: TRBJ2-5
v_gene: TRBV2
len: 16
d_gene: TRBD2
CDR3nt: TGTGCCAGCAGTGAAGTGGGACTAGCGAACCAAGAGACCCAGTACTTC
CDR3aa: CASSEVGLANQETQYF

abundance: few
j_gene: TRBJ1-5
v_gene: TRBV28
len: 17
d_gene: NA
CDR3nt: TGTGCCAGCAGTTTGCTCCGTACAGGCCCCAACAATCAGCCCCAGCATTTT
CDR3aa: CASSLLRTGPNNQPQHF

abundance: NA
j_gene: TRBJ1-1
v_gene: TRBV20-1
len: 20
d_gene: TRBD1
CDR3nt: TGCAGTGCTAGAGATGCGTGGAAAGCTGGGACAGGGCGGGCTGGCACTGAAGCTTTCTTT
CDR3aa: CSARDAWKAGTGRAGTEAFF

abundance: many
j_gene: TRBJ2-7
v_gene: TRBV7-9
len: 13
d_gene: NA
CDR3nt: TGTGCCAGCAGCAATGGGGGAGGGGACAGTAAGTACTTC
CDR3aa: CASSNGGGDSKYF

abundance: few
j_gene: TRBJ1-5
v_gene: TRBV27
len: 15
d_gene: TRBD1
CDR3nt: TGTGCCAGCAGTTTTACAGGGGGCGCGGGTCAGCCCCAGCATTTT
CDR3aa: CASSFTGGAGQPQHF

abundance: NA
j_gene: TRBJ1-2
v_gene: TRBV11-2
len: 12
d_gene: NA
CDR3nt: TGTGCCAGCAGCTGGGGGAGTAGCGGCTACACCTTC
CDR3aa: CASSWGSSGYTF

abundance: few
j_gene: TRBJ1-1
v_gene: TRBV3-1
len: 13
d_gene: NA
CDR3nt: TGTGCCAGCAGCTCCGGGACAAACCGTGAAGCTTTCTTT
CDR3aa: CASSSGTNREAFF

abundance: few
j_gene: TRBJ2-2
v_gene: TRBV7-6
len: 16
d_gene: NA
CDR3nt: TGTGCCAGCACCCTAAGGGGCGCCGCGAACACCGGGGAGCTGTTTTTT
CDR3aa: CASTLRGAANTGELFF

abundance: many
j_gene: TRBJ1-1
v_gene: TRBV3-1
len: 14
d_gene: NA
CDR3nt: TGTGCCAGCAGCCAAGCGTTAGGTAACACTGAAGCTTTCTTT
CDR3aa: CASSQALGNTEAFF

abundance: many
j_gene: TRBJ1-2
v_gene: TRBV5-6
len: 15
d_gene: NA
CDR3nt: TGTGCCAGCAGCCACCTGGACCGGGTTAGCTATGGCTACACCTTC
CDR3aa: CASSHLDRVSYGYTF

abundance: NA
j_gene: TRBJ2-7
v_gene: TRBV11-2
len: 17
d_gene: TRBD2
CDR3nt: TGTGCCAGCAGCGACGGACTAGCGGGGGTAGGCTCCTACGAGCAGTACTTC
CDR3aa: CASSDGLAGVGSYEQYF

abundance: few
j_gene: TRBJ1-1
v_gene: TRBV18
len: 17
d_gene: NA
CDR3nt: TGTGCCAGCTCACTAAAATCCGGGACACTTAGCAACACTGAAGCTTTCTTT
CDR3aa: CASSLKSGTLSNTEAFF

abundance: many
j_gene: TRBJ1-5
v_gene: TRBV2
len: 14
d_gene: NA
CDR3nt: TGTGCCAGCAGGGCAGTCTATAGCAATCAGCCCCAGCATTTT
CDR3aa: CASRAVYSNQPQHF

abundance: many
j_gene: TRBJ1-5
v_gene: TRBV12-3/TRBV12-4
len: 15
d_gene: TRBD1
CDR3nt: TGTGCCAGCAGACCCACAGGGGGTCTGGATCAGCCCCAGCATTTT
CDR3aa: CASRPTGGLDQPQHF

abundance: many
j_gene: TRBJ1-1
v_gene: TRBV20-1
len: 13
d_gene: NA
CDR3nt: TGCAGTGCTAGAGGGGGCAAGAACACTGAAGCTTTCTTT
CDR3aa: CSARGGKNTEAFF

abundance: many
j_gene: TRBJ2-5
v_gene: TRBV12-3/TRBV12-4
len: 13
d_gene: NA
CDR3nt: TGTGCCAGCAGTTTATCTACAGAAGAGACCCAGTACTTC
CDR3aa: CASSLSTEETQYF

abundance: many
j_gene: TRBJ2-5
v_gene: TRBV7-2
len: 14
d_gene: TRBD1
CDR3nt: TGTGCCAGCAGCCTTGGGACAGGAGATAAGACCCAGTACTTC
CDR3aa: CASSLGTGDKTQYF

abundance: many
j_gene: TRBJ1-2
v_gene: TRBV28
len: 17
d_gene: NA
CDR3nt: TGTGCCAGCAGTTTGGGGTCTATCTCTTGGGTGAACTATGGCTACACCTTC
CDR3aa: CASSLGSISWVNYGYTF

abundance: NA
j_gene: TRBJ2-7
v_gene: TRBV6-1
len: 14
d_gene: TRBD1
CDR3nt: TGTGCCAGCACCTGGGACAGGGCCCCCCACGAGCAGTACTTC
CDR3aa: CASTWDRAPHEQYF

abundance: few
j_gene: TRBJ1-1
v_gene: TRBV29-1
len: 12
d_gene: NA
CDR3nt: TGCAGCGTAATTAGGCAGGGCTCTGAAGCTTTCTTT
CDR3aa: CSVIRQGSEAFF

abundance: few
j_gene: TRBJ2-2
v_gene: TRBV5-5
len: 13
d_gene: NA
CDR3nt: TGTGCCAGCAGAGGGGATCCGACCGGGGAGCTGTTTTTT
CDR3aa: CASRGDPTGELFF

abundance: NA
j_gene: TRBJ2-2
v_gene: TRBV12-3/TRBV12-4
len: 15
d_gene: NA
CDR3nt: TGTGCCAGCAGTTTCGGGCAGGGCTACTCCGGGGAGCTGTTTTTT
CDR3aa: CASSFGQGYSGELFF

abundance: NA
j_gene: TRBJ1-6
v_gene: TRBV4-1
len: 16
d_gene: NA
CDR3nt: TGCGCCAGCAGCCGCACAGAGAGCTCCTATAATTCACCCCTCCACTTT
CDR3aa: CASSRTESSYNSPLHF

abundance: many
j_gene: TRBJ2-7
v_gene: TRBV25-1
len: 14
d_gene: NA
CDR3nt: TGTGCCAGCAGTGCGGACCCCCAGTTTGGTGAGCAGTACTTC
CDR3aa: CASSADPQFGEQYF

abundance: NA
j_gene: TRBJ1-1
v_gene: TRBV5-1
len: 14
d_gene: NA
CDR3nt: TGCGCCAGCAGCTTAGACCCGCCGAACACTGAAGCTTTCTTT
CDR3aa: CASSLDPPNTEAFF

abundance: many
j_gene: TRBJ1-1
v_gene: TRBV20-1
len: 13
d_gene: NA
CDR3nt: TGCAGTGCTAGAGCAGGATTGAACACTGAAGCTTTCTTT
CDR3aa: CSARAGLNTEAFF

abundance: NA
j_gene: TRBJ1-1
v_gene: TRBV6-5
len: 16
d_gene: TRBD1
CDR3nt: TGTGCCAGCAGTTACCGGATACAGGGGAAGAACACTGAAGCTTTCTTT
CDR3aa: CASSYRIQGKNTEAFF

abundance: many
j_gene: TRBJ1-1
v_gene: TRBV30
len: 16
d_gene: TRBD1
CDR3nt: TGTGCCTGGAGAACCCGGGACAGGGGAACGGGCACTGAAGCTTTCTTT
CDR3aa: CAWRTRDRGTGTEAFF

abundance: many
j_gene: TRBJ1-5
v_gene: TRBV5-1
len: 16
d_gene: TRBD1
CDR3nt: TGCGCCAGCAGCTTGGAGGGCGGACAGGGCAATCAGCCCCAGCATTTT
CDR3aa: CASSLEGGQGNQPQHF

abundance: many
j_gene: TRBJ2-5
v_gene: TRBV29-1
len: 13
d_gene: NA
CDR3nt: TGCAGCGTTGACGGGCGGGGTATACAGACCCAGTACTTC
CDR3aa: CSVDGRGIQTQYF

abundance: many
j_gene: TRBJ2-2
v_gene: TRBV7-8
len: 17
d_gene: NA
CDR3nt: TGTGCCAGCAGCTTAATAGGACTACTAGCGAACACCGGGGAGCTGTTTTTT
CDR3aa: CASSLIGLLANTGELFF

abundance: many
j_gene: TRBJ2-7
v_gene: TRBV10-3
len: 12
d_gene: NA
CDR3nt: TGTGCCATCAGCCATGGTTCCGACGAGCAGTACTTC
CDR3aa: CAISHGSDEQYF

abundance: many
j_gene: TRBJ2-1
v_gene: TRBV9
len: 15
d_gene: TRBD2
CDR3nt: TGTGCCAGCAGCGTAGGGGTAGCGGGGGGCAATGAGCAGTTCTTC
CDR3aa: CASSVGVAGGNEQFF

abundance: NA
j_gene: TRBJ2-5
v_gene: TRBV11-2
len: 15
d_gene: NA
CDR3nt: TGTGCCAGCAGCTTAGTAGCCCAGGATGAAGAGACCCAGTACTTC
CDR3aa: CASSLVAQDEETQYF

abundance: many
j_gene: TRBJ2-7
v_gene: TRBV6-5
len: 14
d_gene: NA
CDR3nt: TGTGCCAGCAGTTACTCGATTCAGTGGTACGAGCAGCACTTC
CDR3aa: CASSYSIQWYEQHF

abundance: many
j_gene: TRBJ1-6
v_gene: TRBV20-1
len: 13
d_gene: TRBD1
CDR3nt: TGCAGTGCTATCACAGGGGGGAATTCACCCCTCCACTTT
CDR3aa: CSAITGGNSPLHF

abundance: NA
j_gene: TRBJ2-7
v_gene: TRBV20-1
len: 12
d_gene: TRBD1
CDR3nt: TGCAGTGCAGGACAGGTTGTCTACGAGCAGTACTTC
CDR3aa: CSAGQVVYEQYF

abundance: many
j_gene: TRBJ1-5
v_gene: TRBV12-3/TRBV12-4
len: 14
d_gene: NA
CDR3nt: TGTGCCAGCACCTCGGGACATAGCAATCAGCCCCAGCATTTT
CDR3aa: CASTSGHSNQPQHF

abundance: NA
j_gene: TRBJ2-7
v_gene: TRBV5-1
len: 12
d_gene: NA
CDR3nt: TGCGCCAGCAGCTGGGAGCGTTACGAGCAGTACTTC
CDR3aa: CASSWERYEQYF

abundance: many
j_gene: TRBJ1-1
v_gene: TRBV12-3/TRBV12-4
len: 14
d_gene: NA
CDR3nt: TGTGCCAGCAGTTTAGCGCCCAGGAGCACTGAAGCTTTCTTT
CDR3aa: CASSLAPRSTEAFF

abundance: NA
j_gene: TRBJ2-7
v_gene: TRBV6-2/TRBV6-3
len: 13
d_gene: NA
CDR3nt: TGTGCCAGCAGCCGCTGCGGGCCGTACGAGCAGTACTTC
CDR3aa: CASSRCGPYEQYF

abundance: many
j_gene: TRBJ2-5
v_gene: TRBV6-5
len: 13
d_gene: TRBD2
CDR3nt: TGTGCCAGCCTGCCGGGAGGGGGAGAGACCCAGTACTTC
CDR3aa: CASLPGGGETQYF

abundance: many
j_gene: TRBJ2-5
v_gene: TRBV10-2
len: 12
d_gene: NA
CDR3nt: TGCGCCAGCAGAGACGGGTCGGAGACCCAGTACTTC
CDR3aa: CASRDGSETQYF